Shown below are 19 T cell receptor beta chains from a single sample sequenced in a study of shared clonotypes between healthy human individuals. Repertoires were generated with immunoSEQ multiplex PCR, while TCRdb's copy carries only in-frame clones and drops some. Of a few hundred thousand clones listed, more than 95% were seen once; the top ten hold about 0.057%. The sample consisted of naive CD4+ T cells sorted from blood. Noted subset: CD45RA+ positively selected. These receptors were taken from a woman aged 30 to 39 in good health.

The chain carries TRBV7-2 and TRBJ2-3; the D is unclear. The V end was cut by 2 bases, the J end by 2 bases, with 14 bases between. The CDR3 length is 16 residues. Germline CDR1 SGHTA, CDR2 FQGNSA. CDR3 loop: CASSLYGHKDTDTQYF. DNA of the CDR3: TGTGCCAGCAGCTTATATGGGCACAAAGACACAGATACGCAGTATTTT.

CDR3 nucleotide sequence: TGTGCCACCTCCAGGGGGCAAGGCGCAGATACGCAGTATTTT. It is translated as CATSRGQGADTQYF. The rearrangement uses TRBV25-1 and TRBJ2-3, with TRBD1 identical over 8 bases. This CDR3 is built from 14 residues. Germline CDR1 MGHDK, CDR2 SYGVNS. V lost 10 bases, J lost 4 bases, and 10 bases stayed unmatched.

V and J are TRBV5-1 and TRBJ1-1; 9 bases map to TRBD1. V lost 0 bases, J lost 6 bases, and 9 bases stayed unmatched. CDR3 length: 16 residues. Germline V gene sequence: CDR1 SGHRS, CDR2 YFSETQ. CDR3 DNA sequence: TGCGCCAGCAGCTTGGAGCCGGGACAGGGTTCGCCTGAAGCTTTCTTT. Its translation is CASSLEPGQGSPEAFF.

V usage is TRBV5-1 and J usage is TRBJ2-2, with D hard to call. Trimming shortened V by 0 bases and J by 4 bases, and 7 bases separated the two germline ends. The CDR3 sequence is 14 residues long. Germline CDR1 reads SGHRS; CDR2 reads YFSETQ. The CDR3 spells CASSLEALTGELFF. The DNA for the CDR3 is TGCGCCAGCAGCTTGGAGGCCCTCACCGGGGAGCTGTTTTTT.

This chain uses TRBV11-2 with TRBJ2-7; D call uncertain. The CDR3 sequence is 15 residues long. V gave up 0 bases and J gave up 2 bases, with 11 bases separating them. CDR1 and CDR2 from the germline V gene are SGHAT and FQNNGV. The CDR3 is CASSLDGGLTYEQYF. DNA for the CDR3: TGTGCCAGCAGCTTAGATGGCGGTTTGACCTACGAGCAGTACTTC.

This rearrangement joins TRBV29-1 to TRBJ2-3; the D is unclear. This CDR3 comprises 13 residues. Germline V lookup: CDR1 SQVTM, CDR2 ANQGSEA. V was trimmed by 6 bases and J by 3 bases, leaving 13 bases between them. CDR3 loop: CSVGQIPTDTQYF. The CDR3 DNA is TGCAGCGTGGGTCAGATCCCTACAGATACGCAGTATTTT.

The genes are TRBV6-5 and TRBJ2-5, with D unclear. Looked up from germline, CDR1 is MNHEY and CDR2 is SVGAGI. Trimming took 0 bases from V and 0 from J, leaving 2 bases between them. This CDR3 is built from 13 residues. CDR3 DNA sequence: TGTGCCAGCAGTTACTCAGACCAAGAGACCCAGTACTTC. Translated, it gives CASSYSDQETQYF.

This chain uses TRBV10-3 with TRBJ2-5; 7 bases fit TRBD1. Trimming removed 4 bases from V and 5 bases from J; junction bases left unmatched: 4. Germline V gene lookup returns CDR1 ENHRY and CDR2 SYGVKD. This CDR3 comprises 13 residues. The CDR3 reads CAISVTGWETQYF. The DNA of the CDR3 is TGTGCCATCAGTGTGACAGGGTGGGAGACCCAGTACTTC.

V gene TRBV2 combines with J gene TRBJ1-1; TRBD1 agrees at 9 bases. This CDR3 has 17 residues. J gave up 1 base and V 10 bases, and 16 bases lay outside the gene matches. From germline, CDR1 is SNHLY and CDR2 FYNNEI. The CDR3 DNA is TGTGCCACTCGAGGACAGGGGTTGACCTCGGGGAACACTGAAGCTTTCTTT. Amino acid sequence: CATRGQGLTSGNTEAFF. The full variable domain, its missing parts supplied by reference TRBV2 and TRBJ1-1, is EPEVTQTPSHQVTQMGQEVILRCVPISNHLYFYWYRQILGQKVEFLVSFYNNEISEKSEIFDDQFSVERPDGSNFTLKIRSTKLEDSAMYFCATRGQGLTSGNTEAFFGQGTRLTVV.

The gene calls are TRBV7-2 and TRBJ2-7, with D perhaps TRBD1 (5 bases). CDR3 length: 14 amino acids. Per germline, CDR1 SGHTA and CDR2 FQGNSA. With 3 bases removed from V and 3 bases from J, the gap between germline ends came to 12 bases. In DNA, the CDR3 is TGTGCCAGCAGCTTGCGCCGGACAAGCTACGAGCAGTACTTC. Translated, it gives CASSLRRTSYEQYF. The entire variable domain, with the rest obtained from reference TRBV7-2 and TRBJ2-7, is as follows: GAGVSQSPSNKVTEKGKDVELRCDPISGHTALYWYRQSLGQGLEFLIYFQGNSAPDKSGLPSDRFSAERTGGSVSTLTIQRTQQEDSAVYLCASSLRRTSYEQYFGPGTRLTVT.

This clone came up once. The chain employs TRBV2 and TRBJ1-5, with 12 bases identical to TRBD1. Trimming at V came to 8 bases and at J to 3 bases, leaving 5 bases not matched to a gene. CDR1 is SNHLY, CDR2 FYNNEI, per germline. The length of the CDR3 is 15 residues. As DNA, the CDR3 is TGTGCCAGCGTACCGGGACAGGGGGCCAATCAGCCCCAGCATTTT. Amino acid sequence: CASVPGQGANQPQHF.

The chain links TRBV6-5 to TRBJ2-7; tentatively, D is TRBD2 (5 bases). The CDR3 contains 13 residues. Looked up from germline, CDR1 is MNHEY and CDR2 is SVGAGI. Trimming cost V 0 bases and J 5 bases, with 8 bases left between them. The CDR3 region has the DNA TGTGCCAGCAGTTACTCGAGGGCCGACGAGCAGTACTTC. Its translation is CASSYSRADEQYF.

This clone was seen a few times. V usage is TRBV5-4 and J usage is TRBJ2-2; 7 nucleotides match TRBD1. Germline values: CDR1 SGHNT, CDR2 YYREEE (reference sequence). The CDR3 covers 14 residues. With V trimmed by 7 bases and J by 2 bases, 5 bases remained unmatched. CDR3 sequence reads: CASRQGSNTGELFF. In nucleotides, the CDR3 is TGTGCCAGCCGACAGGGAAGCAACACCGGGGAGCTGTTTTTT.

This CDR3 reads CAISAALNTGELFF. The CDR3 DNA sequence: TGTGCCATCAGTGCGGCCCTGAACACCGGGGAGCTGTTTTTT. V gene TRBV10-3 combines with J gene TRBJ2-2; D call uncertain. CDR3 length equals 14 residues. Trimming removed 4 bases at V and 1 base at J, with 7 bases between. Germline values: CDR1 ENHRY, CDR2 SYGVKD.

The chain couples TRBV5-1 to TRBJ2-3; D is perhaps TRBD2 (6 bases). V was trimmed by 2 bases and J by 0 bases, leaving 19 bases between them. The CDR3 contains 18 residues. The germline CDR1 and CDR2 sequences are SGHRS and YFSETQ. The CDR3: CASSLDLASGDSTDTQYF. The CDR3 DNA reads TGCGCCAGCAGCTTAGACCTAGCGTCAGGAGACAGCACAGATACGCAGTATTTT.

CDR3 amino acids: CASSDWDAGRETQYF. The CDR3 bases are TGCGCCAGCAGCGACTGGGACGCTGGGCGGGAGACCCAGTACTTC. The rearrangement joins TRBV10-2 to TRBJ2-5, with D perhaps matching TRBD1 or TRBD2 (5 bases each). The germline V gene has CDR1 WSHSY and CDR2 SAAADI. The germline V and J ends were trimmed by 6 bases and 5 bases, with 19 bases remaining between them. The CDR3 spans 15 residues.

The gene calls are TRBV6-5 and TRBJ2-7; tentative D call: TRBD1 (5 bases). Trimming shortened V by 5 bases and J by 7 bases, and 9 bases separated the two germline ends. Per the germline V gene, CDR1 is MNHEY and CDR2 is SVGAGI. The CDR3 is 11 residues long. The CDR3 DNA is TGTGCCAGCAGTCAATCAGGGGAGCAGTACTTC. Residues: CASSQSGEQYF.

The CDR3, as DNA: TGTGCCAGCAGTGACGTCTCCTATAATTCACCCCTCCACTTT. Amino acids: CASSDVSYNSPLHF. This rearrangement joins TRBV2 to TRBJ1-6; D uncertain. CDR3 length equals 14 residues. The ends were cut back, 3 bases at V and 0 bases at J, with 3 bases in the middle. CDR1 SNHLY and CDR2 FYNNEI come from the germline V gene. Filled out from reference TRBV2 and TRBJ1-6, the complete variable domain reads EPEVTQTPSHQVTQMGQEVILRCVPISNHLYFYWYRQILGQKVEFLVSFYNNEISEKSEIFDDQFSVERPDGSNFTLKIRSTKLEDSAMYFCASSDVSYNSPLHFGNGTRLTVT.

The chain combines TRBV18 with TRBJ1-3, with TRBD1 as a possible D gene (5 bases). V gave up 3 bases and J gave up 0 bases, with 12 bases separating them. The CDR3 has 16 residues. Germline V gene sequence: CDR1 KGHSH, CDR2 LQKENI. CDR3 in DNA: TGTGCCAGCTCACCGCGGGACGGTGGCTCTGGAAACACCATATATTTT. This gives the protein CASSPRDGGSGNTIYF.